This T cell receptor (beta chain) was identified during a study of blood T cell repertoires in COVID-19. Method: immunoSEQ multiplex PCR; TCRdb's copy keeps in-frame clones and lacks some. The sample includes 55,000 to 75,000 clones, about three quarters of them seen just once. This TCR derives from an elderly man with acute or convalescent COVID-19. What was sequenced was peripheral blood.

This CDR3 is CASSLGTSGNEQYF. CDR3 nucleotide sequence: TGTGCCAGCAGCTTAGGGACTAGCGGGAACGAGCAGTACTTC. This chain joins TRBV7-2 and TRBJ2-7, with 12 bases matching TRBD2. The V segment lost 1 base and the J segment 5 bases; nucleotides outside the gene matches: 0. Germline loops: CDR1 SGHTA, CDR2 FQGNSA. CDR3 length: 14 residues.